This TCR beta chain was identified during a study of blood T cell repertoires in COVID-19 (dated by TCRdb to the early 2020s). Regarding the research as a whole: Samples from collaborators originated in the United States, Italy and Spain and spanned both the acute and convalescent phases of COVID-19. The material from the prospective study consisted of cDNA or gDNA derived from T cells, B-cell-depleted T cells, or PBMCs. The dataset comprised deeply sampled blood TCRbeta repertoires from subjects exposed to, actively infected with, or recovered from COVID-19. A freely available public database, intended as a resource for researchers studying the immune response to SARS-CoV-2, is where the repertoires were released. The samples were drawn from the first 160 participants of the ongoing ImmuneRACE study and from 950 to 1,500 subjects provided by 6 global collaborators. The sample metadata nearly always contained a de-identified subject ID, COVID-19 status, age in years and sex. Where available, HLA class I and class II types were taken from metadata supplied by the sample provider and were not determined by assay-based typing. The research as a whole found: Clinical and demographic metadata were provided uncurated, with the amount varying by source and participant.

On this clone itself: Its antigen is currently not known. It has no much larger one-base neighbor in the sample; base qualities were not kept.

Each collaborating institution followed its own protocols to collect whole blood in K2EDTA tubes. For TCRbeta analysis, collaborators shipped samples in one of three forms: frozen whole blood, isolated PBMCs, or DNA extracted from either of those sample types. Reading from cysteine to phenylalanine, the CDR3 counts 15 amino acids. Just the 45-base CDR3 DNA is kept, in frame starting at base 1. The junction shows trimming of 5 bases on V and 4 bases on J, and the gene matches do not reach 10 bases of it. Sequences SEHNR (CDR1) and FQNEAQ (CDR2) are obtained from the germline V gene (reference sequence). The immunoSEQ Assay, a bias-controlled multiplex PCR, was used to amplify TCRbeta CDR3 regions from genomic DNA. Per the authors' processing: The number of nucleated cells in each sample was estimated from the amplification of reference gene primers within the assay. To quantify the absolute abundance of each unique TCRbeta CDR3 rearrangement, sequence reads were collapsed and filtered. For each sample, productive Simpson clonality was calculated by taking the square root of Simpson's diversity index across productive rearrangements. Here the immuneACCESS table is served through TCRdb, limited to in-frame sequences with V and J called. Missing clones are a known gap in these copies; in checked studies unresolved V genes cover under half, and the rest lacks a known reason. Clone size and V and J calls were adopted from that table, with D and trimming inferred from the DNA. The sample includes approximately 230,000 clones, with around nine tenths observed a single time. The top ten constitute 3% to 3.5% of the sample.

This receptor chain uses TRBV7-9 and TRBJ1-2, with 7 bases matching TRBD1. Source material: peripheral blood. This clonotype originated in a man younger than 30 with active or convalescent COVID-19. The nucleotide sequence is TGTGCCAGCAGCCAAAAGACAGGGCTGATCTATGGCTACACCTTC. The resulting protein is CASSQKTGLIYGYTF.